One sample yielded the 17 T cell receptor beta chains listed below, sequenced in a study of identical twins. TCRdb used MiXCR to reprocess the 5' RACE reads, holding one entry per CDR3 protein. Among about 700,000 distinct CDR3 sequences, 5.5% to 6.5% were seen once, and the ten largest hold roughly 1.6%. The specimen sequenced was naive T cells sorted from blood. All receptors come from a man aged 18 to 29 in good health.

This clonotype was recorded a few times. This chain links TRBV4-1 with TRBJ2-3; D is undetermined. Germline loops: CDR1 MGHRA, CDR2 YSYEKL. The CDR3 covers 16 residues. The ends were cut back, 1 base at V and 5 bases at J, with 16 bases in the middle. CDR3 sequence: CASSQGEMAVIDTQYF. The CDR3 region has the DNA TGCGCCAGCAGCCAAGGGGAAATGGCCGTCATAGATACGCAGTATTTT.

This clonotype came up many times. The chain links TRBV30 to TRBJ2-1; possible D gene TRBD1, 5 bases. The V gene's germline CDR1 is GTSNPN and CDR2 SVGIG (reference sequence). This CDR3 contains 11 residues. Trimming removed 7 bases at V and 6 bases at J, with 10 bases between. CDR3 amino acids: CASQGPNEQFF. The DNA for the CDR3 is TGTGCCTCTCAGGGCCCCAATGAGCAGTTCTTC.

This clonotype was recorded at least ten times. The CDR3 here is CSLNSGWGSYNEQFF. CDR3 sequence (DNA): TGCAGCCTAAATAGCGGTTGGGGTTCCTACAATGAGCAGTTCTTC. This rearrangement joins TRBV29-1 to TRBJ2-1, with a possible D match to TRBD2 (6 bases). The germline V and J ends were trimmed by 8 bases and 1 base, with 18 bases remaining between them. The CDR3 runs to 15 residues. Looked up from germline, CDR1 is SQVTM and CDR2 is ANQGSEA.

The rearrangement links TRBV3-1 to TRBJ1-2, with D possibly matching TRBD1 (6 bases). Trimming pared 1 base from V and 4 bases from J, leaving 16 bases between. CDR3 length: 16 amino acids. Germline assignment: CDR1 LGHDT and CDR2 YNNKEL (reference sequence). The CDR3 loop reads CASSQGNRVGSYGYTF. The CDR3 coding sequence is TGTGCCAGCAGCCAAGGGAACAGGGTCGGATCCTATGGCTACACCTTC.

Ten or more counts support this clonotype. CDR3 bases: TGCAGTGCTAGAGACCGCGTTACAGGAGCTAGCAATCAGCCCCAGCATTTT. Protein: CSARDRVTGASNQPQHF. This sequence joins TRBV20-1 and TRBJ1-5; maybe TRBD1 (5 bases). The CDR3 has 17 residues. V lost 0 bases, J lost 0 bases, and 15 bases lay in between. Germline CDR1 DFQATT, CDR2 SNEGSKA (reference sequence).

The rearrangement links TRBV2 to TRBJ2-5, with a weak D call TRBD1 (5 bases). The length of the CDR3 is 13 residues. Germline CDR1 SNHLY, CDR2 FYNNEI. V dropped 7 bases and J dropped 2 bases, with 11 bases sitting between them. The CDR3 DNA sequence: TGTGCCAGCATCAGGGCTGGGCAAGAGACCCAGTACTTC. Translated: CASIRAGQETQYF.

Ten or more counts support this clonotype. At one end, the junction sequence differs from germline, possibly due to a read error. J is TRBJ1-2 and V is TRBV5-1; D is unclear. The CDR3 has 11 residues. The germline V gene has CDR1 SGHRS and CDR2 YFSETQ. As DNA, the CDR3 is TGCGCCAGCAGCTTGGACGGCGGCAAAACGTTC. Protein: CASSLDGGKTF.

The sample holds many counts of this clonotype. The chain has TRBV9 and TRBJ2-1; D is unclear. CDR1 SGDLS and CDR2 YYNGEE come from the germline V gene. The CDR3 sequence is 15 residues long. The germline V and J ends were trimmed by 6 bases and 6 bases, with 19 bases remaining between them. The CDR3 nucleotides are TGTGCCAGCAACCTACCAGGCTCAGTGGGCAATGAGCAGTTCTTC. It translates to CASNLPGSVGNEQFF.

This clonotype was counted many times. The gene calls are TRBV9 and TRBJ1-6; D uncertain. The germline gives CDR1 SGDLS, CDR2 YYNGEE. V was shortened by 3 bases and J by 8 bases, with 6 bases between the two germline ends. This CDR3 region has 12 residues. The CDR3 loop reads CASSGVHSPLHF. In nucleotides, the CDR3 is TGTGCCAGCAGCGGGGTTCATTCACCCCTCCACTTT.

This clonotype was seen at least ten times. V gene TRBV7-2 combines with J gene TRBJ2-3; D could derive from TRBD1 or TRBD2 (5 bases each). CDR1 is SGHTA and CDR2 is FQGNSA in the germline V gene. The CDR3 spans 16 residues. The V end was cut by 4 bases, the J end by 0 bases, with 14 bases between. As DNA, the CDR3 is TGTGCCAGCAGCTCAATCTCCTGGGGGAGCACAGATACGCAGTATTTT. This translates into CASSSISWGSTDTQYF.

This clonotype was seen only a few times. CDR3 bases: TGTGCCAGTAGTAGTGGACAGTGGAATTCACCCCTCCACTTT. This encodes CASSSGQWNSPLHF. The J gene is TRBJ1-6, the V gene TRBV19; tentative D call: TRBD1 (6 bases). V lost 4 bases to trimming and J lost 7 bases, with 11 bases between them. The length of the CDR3 is 14 residues. Germline loops: CDR1 LNHDA, CDR2 SQIVND (reference sequence).

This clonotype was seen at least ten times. The CDR3 spells CATSDVAGSYNEQFF. In DNA, the CDR3 is TGTGCCACCAGCGACGTAGCGGGGTCCTACAATGAGCAGTTCTTC. The chain recombines TRBV24-1 with TRBJ2-1; TRBD2 matches 8 bases. V was clipped by 7 bases and J by 1 base; unmatched bases: 5. CDR1 and CDR2 from the germline V gene are KGHDR and SFDVKD. The CDR3 runs 15 residues.

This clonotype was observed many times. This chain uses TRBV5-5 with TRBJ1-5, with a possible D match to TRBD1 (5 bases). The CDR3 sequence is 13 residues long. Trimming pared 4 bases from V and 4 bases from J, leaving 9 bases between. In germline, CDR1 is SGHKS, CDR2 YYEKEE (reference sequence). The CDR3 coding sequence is TGTGCCAGCAGCCGGACACCAAATCAGCCCCAGCATTTT. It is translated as CASSRTPNQPQHF.

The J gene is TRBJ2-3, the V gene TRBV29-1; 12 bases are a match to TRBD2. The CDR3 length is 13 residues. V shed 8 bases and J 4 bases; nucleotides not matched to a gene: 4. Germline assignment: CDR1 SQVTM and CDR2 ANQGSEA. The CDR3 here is CSLLAGGSDTQYF. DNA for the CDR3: TGCAGCCTACTAGCGGGAGGCTCAGATACGCAGTATTTT.

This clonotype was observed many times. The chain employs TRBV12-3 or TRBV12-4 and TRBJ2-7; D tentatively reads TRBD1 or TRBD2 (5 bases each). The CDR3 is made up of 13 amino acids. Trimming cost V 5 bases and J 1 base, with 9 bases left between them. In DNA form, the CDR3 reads TGTGCCAGCAGTGGGACCGAGTCCTACGAGCAGTACTTC. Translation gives CASSGTESYEQYF.

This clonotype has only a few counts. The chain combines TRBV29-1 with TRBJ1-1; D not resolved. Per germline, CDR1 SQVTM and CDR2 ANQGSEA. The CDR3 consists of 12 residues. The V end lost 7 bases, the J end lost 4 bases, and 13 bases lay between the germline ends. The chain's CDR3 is CSARGMGTEAFF. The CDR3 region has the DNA TGCAGCGCCCGAGGGATGGGCACTGAAGCTTTCTTT.

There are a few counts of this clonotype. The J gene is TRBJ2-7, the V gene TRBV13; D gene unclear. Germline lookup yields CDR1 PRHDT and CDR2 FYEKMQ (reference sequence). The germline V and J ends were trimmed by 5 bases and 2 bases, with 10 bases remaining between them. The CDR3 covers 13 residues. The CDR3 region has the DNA TGTGCCAGCAGCGGGCGGCTGGCCTACGAGCAGTACTTC. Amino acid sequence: CASSGRLAYEQYF.